The clone carrying this T cell receptor beta chain has ten or more counts. The sample belongs to a study of T cell repertoires in cytomegalovirus infection. TCRdb independently ran MiXCR on the reads; one entry per CDR3 protein. Of 97,000 or so distinct CDR3 sequences listed, approximately 15% were seen once; the top ten hold approximately 7.9%. With V trimmed by 3 bases and J by 2 bases, 10 bases remained unmatched. Germline CDR1 and CDR2: SGHTA and FQGNSA. The CDR3 has 17 residues. Sequencing was carried out using PBMCs. The sequence was obtained from a human donor in good health (CMV status not recorded). Some clones in this sample may be carry-over from other donors' samples. V gene TRBV7-2 combines with J gene TRBJ2-7; TRBD2 matches at 10 bases. CDR3 loop: CASSFNRVAGGTYEQYF. CDR3 nucleotides: TGTGCCAGCAGCTTTAACAGGGTAGCGGGGGGAACCTACGAGCAGTACTTC.